Below are 5 T cell receptor beta chains sequenced from a single sample in a study of blood T cells in healthy people across ages. A sample-barcoded 5' primer and a J-beta primer mix were used in a second PCR of about 7 to 11 cycles. MiXCR was run by TCRdb on the 5' RACE reads, yielding one entry per CDR3 protein. The profile covers some 760,000 distinct CDR3 sequences, with 25% appearing a single time and 9.4% taken by the ten largest. These records were also assigned to another study, of T cells of mothers and their children.

The sample was blood. These receptors were taken from a boy aged 5 to 17 in good health.

The chain links TRBV20-1 to TRBJ2-3, with 11 bases that match TRBD2. V trimming: 3 bases; J trimming: 4 bases; junction bases outside the gene matches: 12. Germline CDR1 reads DFQATT; CDR2 reads SNEGSKA (reference sequence). This CDR3 region has 17 residues. The CDR3 DNA is TGCAGTGCTAGCCCCCAACTAGCGGGAGCTGTTGCAGATACGCAGTATTTT. It encodes CSASPQLAGAVADTQYF.

The chain uses TRBV5-1 and TRBJ2-5, with TRBD1 identical over 8 bases. The J call is uncertain, as TRBJ2-1 better fits the DNA end. The CDR3 sequence is 15 residues long. CDR1 SGHRS and CDR2 YFSETQ come from the germline V gene. For the CDR3, the DNA is TGCGCCAGCAGTTCCCGGCAGGGGGCGGAAAATGAGCAGTTCTTC. Protein product: CASSSRQGAENEQFF.

This clonotype appeared once. This chain joins TRBV6-6 and TRBJ2-1; possible D gene TRBD2, 5 bases. The CDR3 extends over 13 amino acids. Trimming removed 7 bases from V and 9 bases from J, with 16 bases in between. The germline CDR1 and CDR2 sequences are MNHNY and SVGAGI (reference sequence). The CDR3 protein is CASNNRGSGEQFF. DNA for the CDR3: TGTGCCAGCAACAATCGGGGATCTGGTGAGCAGTTCTTC.

This clonotype was found many times. The chain combines TRBV11-2 with TRBJ2-1, with D perhaps matching TRBD2 (5 bases). The CDR3 runs 12 residues. The germline V gene has CDR1 SGHAT and CDR2 FQNNGV. V gave up 8 bases and J gave up 3 bases, with 8 bases separating them. The CDR3 DNA is TGTGCCAGCGGGAGCGGCTACAATGAGCAGTTCTTC. Protein sequence: CASGSGYNEQFF.

The chain carries TRBV7-2 and TRBJ2-5; D might be TRBD1 (6 bases). This CDR3 has 16 residues. Germline V lookup: CDR1 SGHTA, CDR2 FQGNSA. The ends were cut back, 1 base at V and 7 bases at J, with 19 bases in the middle. The CDR3 region has the DNA TGTGCCAGCAGCTTAGAAAACCCAGGGGTTCGCGGGACCCAGTACTTC. This gives the protein CASSLENPGVRGTQYF.